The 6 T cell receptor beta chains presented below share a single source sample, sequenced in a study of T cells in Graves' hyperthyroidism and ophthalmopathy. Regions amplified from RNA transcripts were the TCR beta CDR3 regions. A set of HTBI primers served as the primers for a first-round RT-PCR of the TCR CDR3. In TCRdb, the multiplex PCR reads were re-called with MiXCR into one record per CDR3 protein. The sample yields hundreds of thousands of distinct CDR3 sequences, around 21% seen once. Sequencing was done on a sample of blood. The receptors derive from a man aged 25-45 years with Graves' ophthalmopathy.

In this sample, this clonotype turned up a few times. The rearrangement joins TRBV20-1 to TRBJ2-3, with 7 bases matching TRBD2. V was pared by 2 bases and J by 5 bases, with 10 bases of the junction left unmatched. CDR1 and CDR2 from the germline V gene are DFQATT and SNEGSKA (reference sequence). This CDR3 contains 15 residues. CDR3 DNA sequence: TGCAGTGCTAGACGCCGGGGCGGGAGCGGAGATACGCAGTATTTT. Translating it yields CSARRRGGSGDTQYF.

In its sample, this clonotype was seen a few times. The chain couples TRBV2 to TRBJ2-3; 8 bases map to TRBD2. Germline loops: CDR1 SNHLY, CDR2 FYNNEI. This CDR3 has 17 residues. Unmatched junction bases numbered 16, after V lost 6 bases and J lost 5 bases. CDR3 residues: CASREILAGPLGDTQYF. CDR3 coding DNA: TGTGCCAGCAGAGAAATTTTAGCGGGGCCTTTAGGAGATACGCAGTATTTT.

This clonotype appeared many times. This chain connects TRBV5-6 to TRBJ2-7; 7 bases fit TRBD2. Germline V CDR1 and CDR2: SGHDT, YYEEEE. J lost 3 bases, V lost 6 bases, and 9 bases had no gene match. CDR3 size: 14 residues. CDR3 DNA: TGTGCCAGCATCCAGCGGGACTTTGACTACGAGCAGTACTTC. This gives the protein CASIQRDFDYEQYF.

The CDR3 coding sequence is TGTGCCAGCAGTTTTCGGCAGGGGCTATTCCGGCCCCAGCATTTT. The encoded protein is CASSFRQGLFRPQHF. The V call is TRBV28, the J call TRBJ1-5; TRBD1 is a possible D gene (6 bases). V dropped 3 bases and J dropped 9 bases, with 18 bases sitting between them. Germline V CDR1 and CDR2: MDHEN, SYDVKM. The CDR3 extends over 15 amino acids.

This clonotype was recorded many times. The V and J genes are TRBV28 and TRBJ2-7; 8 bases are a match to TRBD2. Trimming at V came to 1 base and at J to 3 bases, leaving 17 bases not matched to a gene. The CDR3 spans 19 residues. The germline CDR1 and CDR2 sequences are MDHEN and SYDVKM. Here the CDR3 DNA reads TGTGCCAGCAGTTTATCCCCCGCGGGACTAGTCGAGGGTAACTACGAGCAGTACTTC. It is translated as CASSLSPAGLVEGNYEQYF. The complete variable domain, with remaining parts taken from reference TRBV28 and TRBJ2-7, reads DVKVTQSSRYLVKRTGEKVFLECVQDMDHENMFWYRQDPGLGLRLIYFSYDVKMKEKGDIPEGYSVSREKKERFSLILESASTNQTSMYLCASSLSPAGLVEGNYEQYFGPGTRLTVT.

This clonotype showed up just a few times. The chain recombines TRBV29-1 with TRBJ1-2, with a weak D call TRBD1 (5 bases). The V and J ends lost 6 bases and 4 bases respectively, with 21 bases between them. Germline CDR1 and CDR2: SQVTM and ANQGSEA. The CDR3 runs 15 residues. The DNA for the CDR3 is TGCAGCGTCCCAGTTCCGGGACCGCCAATCTATGGCTACACCTTC. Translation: CSVPVPGPPIYGYTF.